Reported below is one T cell receptor beta chain. Its antigen is not known. What was sequenced were expressed TCRB transcripts, since all of the isolated RNA had been reverse transcribed. TCRdb's table, derived via immunoSEQ multiplex PCR, lists solely in-frame clones and lacks some. The sample has 310,000 or so clones; roughly 9% are singletons. Via CD45RO/CCR7/CD25/CD127/CD95/CD27, cells of the CD4+ naive, central memory, regulatory and stem cell-like memory subsets were sorted. Sort purity for all populations was recorded as exceeding 98%. This sample was taken from a study of beta chain features in type 1 diabetes. The study, taken as a whole, reports: There was a moderate but significant shortening of TCRB CDR3s in all four CD4+ subsets of Type 1 diabetes patients. Across patients, naive, central memory and Treg TCRB repertoires exhibited apparently greater similarity than was observed across healthy donors. Overrepresentation of cells with high TCR expression could result from cDNA sequencing.

Trimming pared 3 bases from V and 6 bases from J, leaving 21 bases between. This CDR3 contains 16 residues. Germline loops: CDR1 LNHNV, CDR2 YYDKDF (reference sequence). Material for sequencing was central memory CD4+ T cells from blood. This clonotype was sampled from a young man with type 1 diabetes. The chain recombines TRBV15 with TRBJ2-7; the D gene could be TRBD1 or TRBD2 (5 bases each). CDR3 DNA sequence: TGTGCCACCAGCAGGAGGGCCCGGCAGGGTCGGGGCGAGCAGTACTTC. Translation gives CATSRRARQGRGEQYF.